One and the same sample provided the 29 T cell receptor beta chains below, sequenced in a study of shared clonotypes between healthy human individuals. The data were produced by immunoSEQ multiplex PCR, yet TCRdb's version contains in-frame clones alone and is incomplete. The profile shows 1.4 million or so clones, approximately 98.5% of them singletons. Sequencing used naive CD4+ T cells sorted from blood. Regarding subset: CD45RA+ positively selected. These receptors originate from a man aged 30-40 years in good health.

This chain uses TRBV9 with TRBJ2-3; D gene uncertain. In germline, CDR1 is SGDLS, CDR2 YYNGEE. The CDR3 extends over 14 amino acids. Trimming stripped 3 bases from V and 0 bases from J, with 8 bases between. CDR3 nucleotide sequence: TGTGCCAGCAGCGCGGCCCTCAGCACAGATACGCAGTATTTT. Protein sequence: CASSAALSTDTQYF.

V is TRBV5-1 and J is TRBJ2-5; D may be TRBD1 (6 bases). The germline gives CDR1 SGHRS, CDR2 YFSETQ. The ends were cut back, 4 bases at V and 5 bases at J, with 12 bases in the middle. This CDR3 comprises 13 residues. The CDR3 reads CASSVTGPETQYF. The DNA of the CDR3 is TGCGCCAGCAGCGTTACAGGGCCGGAGACCCAGTACTTC. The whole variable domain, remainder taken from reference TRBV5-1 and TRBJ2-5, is KAGVTQTPRYLIKTRGQQVTLSCSPISGHRSVSWYQQTPGQGLQFLFEYFSETQRNKGNFPGRFSGRQFSNSRSEMNVSTLELGDSALYLCASSVTGPETQYFGPGTRLLVL.

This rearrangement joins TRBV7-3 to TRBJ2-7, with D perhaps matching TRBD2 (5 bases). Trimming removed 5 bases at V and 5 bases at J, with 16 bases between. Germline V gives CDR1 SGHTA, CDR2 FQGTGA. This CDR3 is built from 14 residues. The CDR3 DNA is TGTGCCAGCAGCGTCGCCGGGAACAATAACGAGCAGTACTTC. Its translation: CASSVAGNNNEQYF.

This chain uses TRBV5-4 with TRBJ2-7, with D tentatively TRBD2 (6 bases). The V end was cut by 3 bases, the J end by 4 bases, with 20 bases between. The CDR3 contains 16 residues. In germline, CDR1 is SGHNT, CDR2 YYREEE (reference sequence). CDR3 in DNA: TGTGCCAGCAGCTCCTCGGGTAGCGGACTCACTTACGAGCAGTACTTC. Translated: CASSSSGSGLTYEQYF.

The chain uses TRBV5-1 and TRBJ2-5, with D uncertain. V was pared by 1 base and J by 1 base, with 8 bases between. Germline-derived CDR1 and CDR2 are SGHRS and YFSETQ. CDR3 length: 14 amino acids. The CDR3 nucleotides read TGCGCCAGCAGCTTGTATAGAGCCCAAGAGACCCAGTACTTC. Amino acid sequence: CASSLYRAQETQYF. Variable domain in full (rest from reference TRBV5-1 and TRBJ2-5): KAGVTQTPRYLIKTRGQQVTLSCSPISGHRSVSWYQQTPGQGLQFLFEYFSETQRNKGNFPGRFSGRQFSNSRSEMNVSTLELGDSALYLCASSLYRAQETQYFGPGTRLLVL.

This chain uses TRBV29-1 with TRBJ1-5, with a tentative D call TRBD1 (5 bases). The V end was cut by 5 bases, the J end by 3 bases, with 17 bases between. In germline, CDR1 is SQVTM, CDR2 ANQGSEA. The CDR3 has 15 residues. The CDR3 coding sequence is TGCAGCGTTAGTGTTGGGGGTGACCCCAATCAGCCCCAGCATTTT. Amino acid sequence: CSVSVGGDPNQPQHF.

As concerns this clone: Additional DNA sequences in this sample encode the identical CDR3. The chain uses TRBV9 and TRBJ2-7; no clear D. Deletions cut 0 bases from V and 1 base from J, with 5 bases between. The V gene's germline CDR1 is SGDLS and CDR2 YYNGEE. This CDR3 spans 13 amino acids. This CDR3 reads CASSVGGSYEQYF. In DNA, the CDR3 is TGTGCCAGCAGCGTAGGGGGTTCCTACGAGCAGTACTTC.

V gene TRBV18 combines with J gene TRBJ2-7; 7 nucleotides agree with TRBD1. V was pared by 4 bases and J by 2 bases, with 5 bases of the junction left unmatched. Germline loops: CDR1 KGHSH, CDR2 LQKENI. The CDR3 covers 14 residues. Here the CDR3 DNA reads TGTGCCAGCTCACGGGACAGCGGTCCCTACGAGCAGTACTTC. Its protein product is CASSRDSGPYEQYF. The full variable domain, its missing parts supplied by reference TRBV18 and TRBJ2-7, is NAGVMQNPRHLVRRRGQEARLRCSPMKGHSHVYWYRQLPEEGLKFMVYLQKENIIDESGMPKERFSAEFPKEGPSILRIQQVVRGDSAAYFCASSRDSGPYEQYFGPGTRLTVT.

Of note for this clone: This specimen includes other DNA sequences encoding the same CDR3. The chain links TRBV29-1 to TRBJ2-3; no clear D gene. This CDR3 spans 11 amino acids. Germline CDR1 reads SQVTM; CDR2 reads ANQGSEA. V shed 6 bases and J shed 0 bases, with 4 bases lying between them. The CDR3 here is CSVTSTDTQYF. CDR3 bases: TGCAGCGTGACTAGCACAGATACGCAGTATTTT.

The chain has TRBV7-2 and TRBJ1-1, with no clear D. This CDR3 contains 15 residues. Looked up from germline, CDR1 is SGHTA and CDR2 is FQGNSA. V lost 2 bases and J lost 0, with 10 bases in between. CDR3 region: CASSLPPLLNTEAFF. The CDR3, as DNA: TGTGCCAGCAGCTTACCGCCCCTCCTGAACACTGAAGCTTTCTTT. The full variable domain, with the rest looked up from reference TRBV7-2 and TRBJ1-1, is GAGVSQSPSNKVTEKGKDVELRCDPISGHTALYWYRQSLGQGLEFLIYFQGNSAPDKSGLPSDRFSAERTGGSVSTLTIQRTQQEDSAVYLCASSLPPLLNTEAFFGQGTRLTVV.

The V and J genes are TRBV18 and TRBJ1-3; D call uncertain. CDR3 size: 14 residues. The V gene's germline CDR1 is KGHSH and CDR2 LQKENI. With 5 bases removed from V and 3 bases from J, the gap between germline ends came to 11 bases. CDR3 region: CASSFETSGNTIYF. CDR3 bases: TGTGCCAGCTCATTCGAGACAAGTGGAAACACCATATATTTT.

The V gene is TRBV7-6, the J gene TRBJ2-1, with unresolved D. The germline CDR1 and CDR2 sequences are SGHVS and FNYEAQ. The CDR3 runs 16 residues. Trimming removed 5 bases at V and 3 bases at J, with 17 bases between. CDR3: CASSLLAGVGYNEQFF. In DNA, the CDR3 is TGTGCCAGCAGCCTGCTTGCCGGAGTGGGCTACAATGAGCAGTTCTTC. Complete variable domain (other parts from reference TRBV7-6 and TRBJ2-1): GAGVSQSPRYKVTKRGQDVALRCDPISGHVSLYWYRQALGQGPEFLTYFNYEAQQDKSGLPNDRFSAERPEGSISTLTIQRTEQRDSAMYRCASSLLAGVGYNEQFFGPGTRLTVL.

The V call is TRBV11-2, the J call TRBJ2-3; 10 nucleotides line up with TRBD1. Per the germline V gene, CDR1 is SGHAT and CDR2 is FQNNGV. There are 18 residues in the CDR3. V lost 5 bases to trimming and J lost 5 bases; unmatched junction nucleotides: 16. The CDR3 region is CASSRTGGPPIGLDTQYF. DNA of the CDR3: TGTGCCAGCAGCCGGACAGGGGGTCCACCTATAGGATTAGATACGCAGTATTTT. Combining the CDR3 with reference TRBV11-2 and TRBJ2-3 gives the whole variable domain EAGVAQSPRYKIIEKRQSVAFWCNPISGHATLYWYQQILGQGPKLLIQFQNNGVVDDSQLPKDRFSAERLKGVDSTLKIQPAKLEDSAVYLCASSRTGGPPIGLDTQYFGPGTRLTVL.

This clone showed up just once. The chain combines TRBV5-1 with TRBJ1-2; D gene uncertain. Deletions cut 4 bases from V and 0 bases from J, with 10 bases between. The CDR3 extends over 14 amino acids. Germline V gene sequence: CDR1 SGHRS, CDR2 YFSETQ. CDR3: CASSGIGTNYGYTF. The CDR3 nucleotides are TGCGCCAGCAGCGGGATAGGGACTAACTATGGCTACACCTTC.

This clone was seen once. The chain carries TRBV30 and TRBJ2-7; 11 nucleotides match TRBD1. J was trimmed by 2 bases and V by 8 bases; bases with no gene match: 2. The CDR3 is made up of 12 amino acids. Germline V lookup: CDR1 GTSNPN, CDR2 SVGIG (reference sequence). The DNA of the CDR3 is TGTGCCGGGACAGGGGGTCCCTACGAGCAGTACTTC. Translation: CAGTGGPYEQYF.

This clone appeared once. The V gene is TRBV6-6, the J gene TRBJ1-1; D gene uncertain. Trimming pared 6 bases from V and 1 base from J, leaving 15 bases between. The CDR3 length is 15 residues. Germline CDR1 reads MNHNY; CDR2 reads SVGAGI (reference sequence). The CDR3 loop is CASRRDFGPNTEAFF. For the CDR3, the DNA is TGTGCCAGCAGGCGCGACTTCGGACCGAACACTGAAGCTTTCTTT.

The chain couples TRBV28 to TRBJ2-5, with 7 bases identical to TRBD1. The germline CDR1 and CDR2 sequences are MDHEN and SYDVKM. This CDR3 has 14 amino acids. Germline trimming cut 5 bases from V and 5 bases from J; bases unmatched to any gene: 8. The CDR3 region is CASSPTGMGETQYF. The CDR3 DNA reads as TGTGCCAGCAGTCCGACAGGGATGGGGGAGACCCAGTACTTC.

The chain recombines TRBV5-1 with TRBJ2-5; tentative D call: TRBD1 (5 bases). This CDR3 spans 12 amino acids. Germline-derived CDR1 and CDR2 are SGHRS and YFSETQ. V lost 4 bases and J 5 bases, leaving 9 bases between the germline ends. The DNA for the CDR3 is TGCGCCAGCAGCCCAGGGAAGGAGACCCAGTACTTC. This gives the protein CASSPGKETQYF.

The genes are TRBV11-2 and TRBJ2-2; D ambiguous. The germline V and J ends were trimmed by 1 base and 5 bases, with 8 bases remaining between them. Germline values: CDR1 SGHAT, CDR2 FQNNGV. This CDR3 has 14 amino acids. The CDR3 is CASSLVGRTGELFF. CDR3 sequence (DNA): TGTGCCAGCAGCTTAGTTGGTAGGACCGGGGAGCTGTTTTTT.

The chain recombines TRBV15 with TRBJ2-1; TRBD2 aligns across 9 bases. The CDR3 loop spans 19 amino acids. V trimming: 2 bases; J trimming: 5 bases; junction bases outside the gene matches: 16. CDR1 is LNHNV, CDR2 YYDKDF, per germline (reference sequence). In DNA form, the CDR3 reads TGTGCCACCAGCAGATGGCCCCCCGCGACTAGCGGATCCCACAATGAGCAGTTCTTC. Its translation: CATSRWPPATSGSHNEQFF.

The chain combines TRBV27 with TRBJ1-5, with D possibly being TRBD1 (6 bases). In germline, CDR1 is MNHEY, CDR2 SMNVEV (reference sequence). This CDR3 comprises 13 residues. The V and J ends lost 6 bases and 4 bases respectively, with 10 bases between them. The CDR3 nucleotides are TGTGCCAGCAGCCCGGACAGAAATCAGCCCCAGCATTTT. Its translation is CASSPDRNQPQHF.

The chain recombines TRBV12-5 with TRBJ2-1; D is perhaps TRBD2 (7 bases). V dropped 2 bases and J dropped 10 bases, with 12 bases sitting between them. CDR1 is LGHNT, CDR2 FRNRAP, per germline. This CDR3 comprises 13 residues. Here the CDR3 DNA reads TGTGCTAGTGGTTTGCGGGGGGCTGGGGAGCAGTTCTTC. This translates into CASGLRGAGEQFF. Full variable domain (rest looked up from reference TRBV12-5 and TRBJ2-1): DARVTQTPRHKVTEMGQEVTMRCQPILGHNTVFWYRQTMMQGLELLAYFRNRAPLDDSGMPKDRFSAEMPDATLATLKIQPSEPRDSAVYFCASGLRGAGEQFFGPGTRLTVL.

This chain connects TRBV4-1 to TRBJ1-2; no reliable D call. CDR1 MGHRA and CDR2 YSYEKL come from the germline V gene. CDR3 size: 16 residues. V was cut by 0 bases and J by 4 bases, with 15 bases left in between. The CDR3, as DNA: TGCGCCAGCAGCCAAGACGCGCCAAGGGTCGGCTATGGCTACACCTTC. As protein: CASSQDAPRVGYGYTF.

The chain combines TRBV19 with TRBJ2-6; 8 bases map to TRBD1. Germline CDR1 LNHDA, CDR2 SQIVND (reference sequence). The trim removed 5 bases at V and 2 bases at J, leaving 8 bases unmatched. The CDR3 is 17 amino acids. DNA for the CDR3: TGTGCCAGTAGTCCCCCGGACAGGGTCCCTGGGGCCAACGTCCTGACTTTC. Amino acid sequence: CASSPPDRVPGANVLTF.

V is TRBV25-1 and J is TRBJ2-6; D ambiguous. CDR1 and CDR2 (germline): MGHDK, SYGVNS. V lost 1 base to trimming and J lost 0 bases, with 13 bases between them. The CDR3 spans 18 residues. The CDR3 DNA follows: TGTGCCAGCAGTGAATTAATAGGCTCCAACTCTGGGGCCAACGTCCTGACTTTC. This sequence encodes CASSELIGSNSGANVLTF.

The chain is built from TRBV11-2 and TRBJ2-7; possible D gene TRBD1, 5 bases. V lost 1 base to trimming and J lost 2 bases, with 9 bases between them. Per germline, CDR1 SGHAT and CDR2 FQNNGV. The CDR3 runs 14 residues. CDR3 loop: CASSLAVRAYEQYF. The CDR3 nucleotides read TGTGCCAGCAGCTTAGCCGTCAGGGCCTACGAGCAGTACTTC.

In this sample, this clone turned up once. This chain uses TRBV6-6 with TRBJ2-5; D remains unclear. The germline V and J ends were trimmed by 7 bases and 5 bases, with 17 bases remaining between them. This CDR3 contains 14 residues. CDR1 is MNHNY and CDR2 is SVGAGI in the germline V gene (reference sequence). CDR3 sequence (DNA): TGTGCCAGCATTTCTACTCACCCGCCGGAGACCCAGTACTTC. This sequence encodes CASISTHPPETQYF.

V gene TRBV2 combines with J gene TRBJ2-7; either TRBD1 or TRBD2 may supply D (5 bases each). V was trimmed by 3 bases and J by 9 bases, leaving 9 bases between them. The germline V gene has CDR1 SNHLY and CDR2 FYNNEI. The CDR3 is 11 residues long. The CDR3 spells CASSDGAGQYF. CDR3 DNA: TGTGCCAGCAGTGACGGGGCGGGGCAGTACTTC.

In nucleotides, the CDR3 is TGCAGCGCGGTGGACGGTAGCAATCAGCCCCAGCATTTT. Its protein product is CSAVDGSNQPQHF. This sequence joins TRBV29-1 and TRBJ1-5, with D unresolved. V lost 7 bases and J 0 bases, leaving 10 bases between the germline ends. This CDR3 spans 13 amino acids. In germline, CDR1 is SQVTM, CDR2 ANQGSEA.